This T cell receptor (beta chain) was captured in a study of regulatory T cells in long-lasting Graves disease. Points from the study as a whole: With under 3,500 shared public clonotypes, persistent patients exceeded new patients, who shared around 970. Repertoires from persistent disease leaned toward TRBV28, TRBJ1-2 and TRBJ2-5.

Researchers made TCR beta libraries by using iRepertoire HTBI primers and running Arm-PCR on CDR3 regions. TCRdb itself ran the multiplex PCR reads through MiXCR, one entry per CDR3 protein. Of under 500,000 distinct CDR3 sequences listed, about 17% were seen once; the top ten hold about 10%. Time point denoted: newly diagnosed GD, antithyroid drugs for less than 3 months. Researchers made the TCR library from RNA that was extracted from PBMCs. A word on this clonotype: Its antigen is currently unknown.

The germline gives CDR1 SGHVS, CDR2 FQNEAQ. CDR3 length: 15 amino acids. V shed 6 bases, J shed 2 bases, and the junction held 9 bases outside the gene matches. A further study also used this sample, focusing on T cells in Graves' hyperthyroidism and ophthalmopathy. That investigation notes: Classification by a 13 V-J model distinguished ophthalmopathy from stable hyperthyroidism.

This TCR came from a woman aged 25-40 years with Graves disease. The V call is TRBV7-8, the J call TRBJ2-7, with 8 bases matching TRBD1. Specimen: peripheral blood mononuclear cells (PBMCs), collected at new diagnosis, from a patient treated with antithyroid drugs. The CDR3 is CASSKVGQATYEQYF. Here the CDR3 DNA reads TGTGCCAGCAGTAAAGTGGGACAGGCAACCTACGAGCAGTACTTC.